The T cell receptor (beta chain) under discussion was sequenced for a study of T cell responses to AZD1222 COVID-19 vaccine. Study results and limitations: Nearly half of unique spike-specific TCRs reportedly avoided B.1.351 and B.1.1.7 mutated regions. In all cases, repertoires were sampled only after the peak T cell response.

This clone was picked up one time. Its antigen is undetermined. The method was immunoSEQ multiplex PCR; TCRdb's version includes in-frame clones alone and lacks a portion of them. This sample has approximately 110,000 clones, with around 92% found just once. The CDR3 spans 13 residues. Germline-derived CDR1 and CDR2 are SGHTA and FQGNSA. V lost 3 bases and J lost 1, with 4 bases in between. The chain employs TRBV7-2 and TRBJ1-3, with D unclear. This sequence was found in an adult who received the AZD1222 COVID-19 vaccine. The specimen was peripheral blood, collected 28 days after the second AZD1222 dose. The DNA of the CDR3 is TGTGCCAGCAGCTTGGGGTCTGGAAACACCATATATTTT. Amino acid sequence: CASSLGSGNTIYF.